This T cell receptor beta chain was retrieved from a study of CD8+CD57+ T cells in acquired aplastic anemia. Patients picked for sequencing had shown CD8+CD57+ cell expansion detected by flow cytometry. This clonotype was recorded once. The antigen remains undetermined. Germline V gene sequence: CDR1 LGHNA, CDR2 YNFKEQ. With 5 bases clipped from V and 2 bases from J, the junction kept 6 bases outside the gene matches. The CDR3 runs 15 residues. TCR beta VDJ combinations and CDR3 sequences were profiled from genomic DNA. MiXCR was run by TCRdb on the reads, yielding one entry per CDR3 protein. The table lists 150,000 to 200,000 distinct CDR3 sequences, less than 60% of them singletons. Overall study results and limits: The same twenty-nine CD8+ CDR3 sequences occurred in patients and in controls.

The chain is built from TRBV4-2 and TRBJ1-2, with 9 bases identical to TRBD1. The receptor comes from a human donor with aplastic anemia. Sequences were obtained from sorted CD4+, CD8+, or CD8+CD57+ T cells (not recorded which) from PBMCs. CDR3 sequence reads: CASSSEGQGNYGYTF. CDR3 nucleotide sequence: TGTGCCAGCAGCTCGGAAGGACAGGGGAACTATGGCTACACCTTC.